Reported below is one TCR beta chain. Antigen: not known. This specimen comes from a study of T-cell memory formation after mild COVID-19. Findings of the study overall: Those CD4+ clones that contracted were mainly in CM and EM (CD8+ ones in EMRA).

In TCRdb, the 5' RACE reads were re-called with MiXCR into one record per CDR3 protein. The sample lists 310,000 or so distinct CDR3 sequences, approximately 16% seen once, with roughly 20% in the top ten. V was shortened by 1 base and J by 5 bases, with 12 bases between the two germline ends. Germline CDR1 is SGHRS and CDR2 is YFSETQ. The CDR3 length is 15 residues. Material: PBMCs or a T cell subset sorted from them (not recorded which). The chain is built from TRBV5-1 and TRBJ2-2; possible D gene TRBD2, 5 bases. The clonotype originates from a man aged 18-30 years who had mild COVID-19 (a few samples of this study predate the infection). Cell type and time point are not known. CDR3 in amino acids: CASSLYGDATGELFF. Written as DNA, the CDR3 is TGCGCCAGCAGCTTGTACGGGGATGCGACCGGGGAGCTGTTTTTT.